The next 4 T cell receptor beta chains were all read from a single sample in a study of neurological immune-mediated disorders. TCRdb processed the 5' RACE reads anew with MiXCR; each CDR3 protein has one entry. The data contain about 76,000 distinct CDR3 sequences, roughly a sixth of them singletons. Sequencing input: PBMCs. Source of these receptors: a woman aged 40 to 55 in good health.

This clonotype was seen repeatedly, ten times or more. V gene TRBV24-1 combines with J gene TRBJ2-3; 12 bases are a match to TRBD2. Germline lookup yields CDR1 KGHDR and CDR2 SFDVKD. J lost 2 bases, V lost 0 bases, and 20 bases had no gene match. The CDR3 length is 23 residues. CDR3 sequence reads: CATSDLQRGTSGGLRLPTDTQYF. As DNA, the CDR3 is TGTGCCACCAGTGATTTGCAACGGGGCACTAGCGGGGGGCTACGCCTTCCCACAGATACGCAGTATTTT.

Details on this clonotype: A read error may explain this, as a much larger clone is one base away. This chain uses TRBV4-3 with TRBJ2-2; D is uncertain. The CDR3 consists of 17 residues. CDR1 LGHNA and CDR2 YSLEER come from the germline V gene. This CDR3 is CDSSQEVTVGITGELFF. CDR3 sequence (DNA): TGCGACAGCAGCCAAGAAGTGACCGTCGGAATCACCGGGGAGCTGTTTTTT.

This clonotype was counted a few times. The genes are TRBV6-5 and TRBJ2-2; D is possibly TRBD1 or TRBD2 (5 bases each). V was clipped by 7 bases and J by 2 bases, with 11 bases between them. The germline V gene has CDR1 MNHEY and CDR2 SVGAGI. The CDR3 is 14 amino acids. The CDR3 reads CASTRGPNTGELFF. CDR3 nucleotides: TGTGCCAGCACTCGGGGCCCTAACACCGGGGAGCTGTTTTTT.

This clonotype appeared many times. The chain combines TRBV5-5 with TRBJ2-6; 10 positions agree with TRBD1. This CDR3 comprises 18 residues. CDR1 and CDR2 from the germline V gene are SGHKS and YYEKEE (reference sequence). J gave up 1 base and V 4 bases, and 8 bases lay outside the gene matches. The chain's CDR3 is CASSRSGTGASGANVLTF. The CDR3 DNA is TGTGCCAGCAGCCGATCCGGGACAGGGGCTTCTGGGGCCAACGTCCTGACTTTC. Full variable domain (missing parts from reference TRBV5-5 and TRBJ2-6): DAGVTQSPTHLIKTRGQQVTLRCSPISGHKSVSWYQQVLGQGPQFIFQYYEKEERGRGNFPDRFSARQFPNYSSELNVNALLLGDSALYLCASSRSGTGASGANVLTFGAGSRLTVL.